These T cell receptor beta chains were read from a single sample in a study of radiotherapy plus CTLA-4 blockade in lung cancer. Generated by immunoSEQ multiplex PCR, the TCRdb table keeps only in-frame clones and is missing some. The data contain more than 80,000 clones, around 85% of them singletons. This specimen consisted of peripheral blood, obtained from a patient treated with radiotherapy plus ipilimumab. These receptor sequences come from a human donor with non-small cell lung cancer that progressed on radiotherapy plus ipilimumab. Some clones in this sample may be carry-over from other donors' samples. CDR3s include the opening cysteine and the closing phenylalanine or tryptophan. A D gene is named only where the DNA matches it firmly.

TRBJ1-6 | TRBV7-9 | NA | CASSLGGFGSPLHF
TRBJ2-1 | TRBV12-5 | NA | CASGLVGPLAVYNEQFF
TRBJ1-1 | TRBV6-1 | TRBD1 | CASSLDRGNTEAFF
TRBJ1-1 | TRBV2 | NA | CASSLAVGTEAFF
TRBJ2-7 | TRBV19 | NA | CASSIGAHSYEQYF
TRBJ2-7 | TRBV29-1 | NA | CSVVGQLTDYEQYF
TRBJ2-4 | TRBV19 | NA | CASTGTKNIQYF
TRBJ2-7 | TRBV6-5 | NA | CASSYGSGAPAHF
TRBJ1-2 | TRBV6-1 | NA | CASSRTPDNYGYTF
TRBJ2-3 | TRBV19 | NA | CASSIGVFTDTQYF
TRBJ2-1 | TRBV9 | NA | CASSLTSGGYNEQFF
TRBJ1-5 | TRBV2 | NA | CASNQNEGNQPQHF
TRBJ1-1 | TRBV2 | TRBD1 | CASSKGADTEAFF
TRBJ1-4 | TRBV4-3 | NA | CASSGEYRVAAPEKLFF
TRBJ1-4 | TRBV27 | TRBD1 | CASSFTGGNEKLFF
TRBJ1-5 | TRBV28 | NA | CAASTGVGNQPQHF
TRBJ2-2 | TRBV5-5 | NA | CASSFSWTGELFF
TRBJ1-2 | TRBV27 | TRBD1 | CASSLSTGEVGYTF